The 20 T cell receptor beta chains below all came from one sample that was sequenced in a study of blood T cell repertoires in COVID-19. Assay: immunoSEQ multiplex PCR; the TCRdb copy retains only in-frame clones and omits some. This table holds about 180,000 clones, roughly 88% found once. Sequencing was performed on PBMCs or T cells enriched from blood (not recorded which). Receptors were obtained from a woman in her 30s who had recovered from COVID-19.

This chain joins TRBV6-5 and TRBJ1-2; a weak D match, TRBD1 (6 bases). The CDR3 is 15 amino acids. Trimming removed 6 bases at V and 2 bases at J, with 16 bases between. The germline gives CDR1 MNHEY, CDR2 SVGAGI. The CDR3 bases are TGTGCCAGCAGCCCCGTGATTGGACAGAACTATGGCTACACCTTC. This codes for CASSPVIGQNYGYTF.

V usage is TRBV6-1 and J usage is TRBJ1-5, with 7 bases matching TRBD1. CDR3 length: 16 amino acids. With V trimmed by 4 bases and J by 4 bases, 10 bases remained unmatched. CDR1 is MNHNS, CDR2 SASEGT, per germline. In nucleotides, the CDR3 is TGTGCCAGCAGTGGAACTCGTGACAGGGCTAATCAGCCCCAGCATTTT. Protein: CASSGTRDRANQPQHF.

This chain connects TRBV28 to TRBJ1-1; D unresolved. The CDR3 is 14 residues long. Trimming cost V 5 bases and J 4 bases, with 14 bases left between them. CDR1 is MDHEN, CDR2 SYDVKM, per germline. CDR3 sequence (DNA): TGTGCCAGCAGTCCTCGGGTAGGAGGCACTGAAGCTTTCTTT. As protein: CASSPRVGGTEAFF.

The V gene is TRBV19, the J gene TRBJ2-7, with D possibly matching TRBD1 (5 bases). V was pared by 3 bases and J by 2 bases, with 8 bases between. There are 13 residues in the CDR3. The germline V gene has CDR1 LNHDA and CDR2 SQIVND (reference sequence). The CDR3 DNA reads TGTGCCAGTAGTATCACAGGAGCCTACGAGCAGTACTTC. Translated: CASSITGAYEQYF.

The chain joins TRBV4-1 to TRBJ1-2, with D tentatively TRBD1 (5 bases). V was pared by 1 base and J by 1 base, with 13 bases between. The CDR3 loop spans 16 amino acids. Germline CDR1 reads MGHRA; CDR2 reads YSYEKL. The DNA of the CDR3 is TGCGCCAGCAGCCAAGGGCCAGGGTATAATAACTATGGCTACACCTTC. Its translation: CASSQGPGYNNYGYTF.

This chain links TRBV2 with TRBJ2-1; TRBD2 matches at 9 bases. The CDR3 runs 16 residues. From germline, CDR1 is SNHLY and CDR2 FYNNEI. Trimming at V came to 5 bases and at J to 0 bases, leaving 5 bases not matched to a gene. The CDR3 protein is CASSRTSASSYNEQFF. The CDR3 region has the DNA TGTGCCAGCAGTCGGACTAGCGCCAGCTCCTACAATGAGCAGTTCTTC.

The chain joins TRBV7-3 to TRBJ2-1; D might be TRBD2 (6 bases). Germline V gene sequence: CDR1 SGHTA, CDR2 FQGTGA. The CDR3 extends over 15 amino acids. Trimming removed 3 bases at V and 4 bases at J, with 13 bases between. CDR3 residues: CASSFAGLAYNEQFF. The CDR3 region has the DNA TGTGCCAGCAGCTTCGCGGGGCTAGCGTACAATGAGCAGTTCTTC.

V is TRBV12-3 or TRBV12-4 and J is TRBJ1-2; 8 bases fit TRBD1. Trimming took 3 bases from V and 9 from J; bases not matched to a gene: 3. The CDR3 has 12 amino acids. The CDR3 region is CASSFDRGRYTF. The CDR3, as DNA: TGTGCCAGCAGTTTCGACAGGGGCCGCTACACCTTC.

The chain uses TRBV7-9 and TRBJ2-1; 11 positions match TRBD2. Germline loops: CDR1 SEHNR, CDR2 FQNEAQ (reference sequence). The junction had 18 bases not matched to a gene; V was cut back by 5 bases and J by 6 bases. The CDR3 is 19 residues long. The CDR3 DNA sequence: TGTGCCAGCAGCCCCTCCCGGAGACTAGCGGGATTCTTAATCAATGAGCAGTTCTTC. Amino acids: CASSPSRRLAGFLINEQFF.

The chain uses TRBV6-5 and TRBJ1-5; TRBD1 aligns across 11 bases. Per the germline V gene, CDR1 is MNHEY and CDR2 is SVGAGI. CDR3 length: 14 residues. After removal of 5 bases from V and 7 bases from J, the junction contained 4 bases not matched to a gene. The CDR3 nucleotides are TGTGCCAGCAGTAAAAGGACAGGGGGCCAGCCCCAGCATTTT. As protein: CASSKRTGGQPQHF.

The rearrangement joins TRBV30 to TRBJ2-5, with TRBD2 matching 9 bases. From germline, CDR1 is GTSNPN and CDR2 SVGIG (reference sequence). V gave up 8 bases and J gave up 1 base; unmatched junction bases: 14. This CDR3 has 16 amino acids. The CDR3 loop reads CAADMGLAGTQETQYF. The DNA for the CDR3 is TGTGCCGCCGATATGGGTCTAGCGGGGACCCAAGAGACCCAGTACTTC.

The CDR3 DNA is TGCGCCAGCAGCCATAGCGCTAGCGGGAGAACCTACAATGAGCAGTTCTTC. This translates into CASSHSASGRTYNEQFF. The V call is TRBV4-1, the J call TRBJ2-1; 10 bases map to TRBD2. Looked up from germline, CDR1 is MGHRA and CDR2 is YSYEKL. V dropped 3 bases and J dropped 2; count of bases not matched to a gene: 7. The CDR3 sequence is 17 residues long.

The V and J genes are TRBV6-4 and TRBJ2-2, with 9 bases identical to TRBD2. Germline lookup yields CDR1 MRHNA and CDR2 SNTAGT. The V gene end was trimmed by 2 bases and the J gene end by 2 bases; junction bases not matched to a gene: 6. The CDR3 is 17 amino acids. The CDR3 sequence: CASSDPPAGGNTGELFF. As DNA, the CDR3 is TGTGCCAGCAGTGACCCCCCAGCGGGAGGAAACACCGGGGAGCTGTTTTTT.

This chain links TRBV25-1 with TRBJ2-7; D not resolved. Per the germline V gene, CDR1 is MGHDK and CDR2 is SYGVNS. Between the trimmed V and J ends, which lost 0 bases and 5 bases, there was a span of 8 bases. The CDR3 loop spans 13 amino acids. In nucleotides, the CDR3 is TGTGCCAGCAGTGAATACGGGTCCGACGAGCAGTACTTC. Its translation is CASSEYGSDEQYF.

The chain recombines TRBV15 with TRBJ1-2; D is uncertain. The germline V and J ends were trimmed by 11 bases and 4 bases, with 11 bases remaining between them. The CDR3 sequence is 11 residues long. The germline V gene has CDR1 LNHNV and CDR2 YYDKDF (reference sequence). The chain's CDR3 is CASSFGYGYTF. CDR3 coding DNA: TGTGCCTCTTCTTTCGGCTATGGCTACACCTTC.

The genes are TRBV3-1 (or the pseudogene TRBV3-2) and TRBJ1-1; D not resolved. From germline, CDR1 is LGHDT and CDR2 YNNKEL (reference sequence). V lost 4 bases, J lost 5 bases, and 20 bases lay in between. The CDR3 has 16 residues. CDR3 coding DNA: TGTGCCAGCAGCCTATACAAGGCCCCATCGGGGACTGAAGCTTTCTTT. Translating it yields CASSLYKAPSGTEAFF.

The rearrangement links TRBV3-1 (or the pseudogene TRBV3-2) to TRBJ1-1, with 8 nucleotides matching TRBD1. This CDR3 has 13 amino acids. Per germline, CDR1 LGHDT and CDR2 YNNKEL (reference sequence). V gave up 3 bases and J gave up 6 bases; unmatched junction bases: 3. The CDR3 loop reads CASSQGTGPEAFF. As DNA, the CDR3 is TGTGCCAGCAGCCAGGGGACAGGCCCTGAAGCTTTCTTT.

This clone was observed a single time. The genes are TRBV11-2 and TRBJ2-7; 9 positions match TRBD2. Germline lookup yields CDR1 SGHAT and CDR2 FQNNGV. CDR3 length equals 15 residues. With 5 bases clipped from V and 3 bases from J, the junction kept 8 bases outside the gene matches. The DNA of the CDR3 is TGTGCCAGCAGCGATAGCGGGAGTGCACTCTACGAGCAGTACTTC. Amino acid sequence: CASSDSGSALYEQYF.

V and J are TRBV28 and TRBJ1-2, with TRBD1 matching over 7 bases. Germline V CDR1 and CDR2: MDHEN, SYDVKM. There are 14 residues in the CDR3. V was pared by 5 bases and J by 6 bases, with 9 bases of the junction left unmatched. The CDR3 reads CASSPQTTGHGYTF. The CDR3, as DNA: TGTGCCAGCAGTCCACAGACGACAGGGCATGGCTACACCTTC.

The chain has TRBV29-1 and TRBJ1-2; D unresolved. Germline assignment: CDR1 SQVTM and CDR2 ANQGSEA. The CDR3 runs 12 residues. The DNA for the CDR3 is TGCAGGGGTGGAAGCCAGGCGGGGGGCTACACCTTC. Its protein is CRGGSQAGGYTF.